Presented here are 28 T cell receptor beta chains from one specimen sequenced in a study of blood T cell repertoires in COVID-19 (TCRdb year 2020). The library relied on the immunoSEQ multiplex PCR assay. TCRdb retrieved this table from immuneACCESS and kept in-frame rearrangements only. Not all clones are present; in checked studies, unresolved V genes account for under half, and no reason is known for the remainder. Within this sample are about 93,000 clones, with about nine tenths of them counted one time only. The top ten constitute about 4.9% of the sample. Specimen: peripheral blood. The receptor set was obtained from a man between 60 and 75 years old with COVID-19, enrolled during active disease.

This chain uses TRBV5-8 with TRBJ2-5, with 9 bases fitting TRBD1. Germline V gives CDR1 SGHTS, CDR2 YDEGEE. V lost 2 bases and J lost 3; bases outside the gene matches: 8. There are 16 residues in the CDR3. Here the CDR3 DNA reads TGTGCCAGCAGCTTCCGGGGACAGGGATGGGAAGAGACCCAGTACTTC. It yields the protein CASSFRGQGWEETQYF.

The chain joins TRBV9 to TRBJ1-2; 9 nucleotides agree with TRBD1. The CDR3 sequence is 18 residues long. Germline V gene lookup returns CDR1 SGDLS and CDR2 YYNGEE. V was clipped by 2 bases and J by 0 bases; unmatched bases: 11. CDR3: CASSVDGQGLFPNYGYTF. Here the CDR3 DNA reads TGTGCCAGCAGCGTGGACGGACAGGGGCTTTTTCCTAACTATGGCTACACCTTC.

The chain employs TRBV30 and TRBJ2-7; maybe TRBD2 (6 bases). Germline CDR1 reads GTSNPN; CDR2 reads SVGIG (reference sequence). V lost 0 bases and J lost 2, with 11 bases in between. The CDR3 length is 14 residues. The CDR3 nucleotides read TGTGCCTGGAGTGTACTGGAGCGGGCCTACGAGCAGTACTTC. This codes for CAWSVLERAYEQYF.

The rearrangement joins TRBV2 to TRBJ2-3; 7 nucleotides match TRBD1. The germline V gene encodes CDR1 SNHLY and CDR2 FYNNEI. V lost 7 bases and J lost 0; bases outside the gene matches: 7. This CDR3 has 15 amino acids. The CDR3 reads CASTLTGLSTDTQYF. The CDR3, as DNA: TGTGCCAGCACCCTGACAGGGCTTAGCACAGATACGCAGTATTTT.

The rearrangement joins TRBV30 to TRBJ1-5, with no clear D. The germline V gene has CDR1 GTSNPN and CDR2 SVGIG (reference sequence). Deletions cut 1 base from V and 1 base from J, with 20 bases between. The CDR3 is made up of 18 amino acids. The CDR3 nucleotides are TGTGCCTGGAGTGGACCCTTGACACTCCGTGGGAGCAATCAGCCCCAGCATTTT. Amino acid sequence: CAWSGPLTLRGSNQPQHF. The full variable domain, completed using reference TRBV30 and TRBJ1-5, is SQTIHQWPATLVQPVGSPLSLECTVEGTSNPNLYWYRQAAGRGLQLLFYSVGIGQISSEVPQNLSASRPQDRQFILSSKKLLLSDSGFYLCAWSGPLTLRGSNQPQHFGDGTRLSIL.

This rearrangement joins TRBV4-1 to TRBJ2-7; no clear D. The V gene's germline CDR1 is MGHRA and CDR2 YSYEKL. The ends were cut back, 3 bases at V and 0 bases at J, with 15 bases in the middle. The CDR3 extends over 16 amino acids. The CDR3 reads CASSHLLPTLSYEQYF. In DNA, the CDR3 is TGCGCCAGCAGCCACCTCCTACCCACCCTCTCCTACGAGCAGTACTTC.

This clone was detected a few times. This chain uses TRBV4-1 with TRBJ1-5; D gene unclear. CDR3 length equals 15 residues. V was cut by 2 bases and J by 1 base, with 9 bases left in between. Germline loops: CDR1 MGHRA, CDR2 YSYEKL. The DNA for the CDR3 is TGCGCCAGCAGCCAAACTCCCCGCAGCAATCAGCCCCAGCATTTT. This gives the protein CASSQTPRSNQPQHF.

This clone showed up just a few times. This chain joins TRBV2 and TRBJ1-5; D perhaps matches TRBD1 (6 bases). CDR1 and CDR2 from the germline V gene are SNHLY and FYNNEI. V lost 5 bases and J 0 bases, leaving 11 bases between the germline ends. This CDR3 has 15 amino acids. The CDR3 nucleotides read TGTGCCAGCAGTAGGACAGCTGATAGCAATCAGCCCCAGCATTTT. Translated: CASSRTADSNQPQHF.

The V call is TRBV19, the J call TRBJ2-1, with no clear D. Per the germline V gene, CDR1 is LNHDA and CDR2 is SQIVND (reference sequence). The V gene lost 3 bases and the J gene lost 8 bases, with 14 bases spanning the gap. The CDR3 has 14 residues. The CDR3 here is CASSMDPRSDEQFF. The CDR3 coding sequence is TGTGCCAGTAGTATGGATCCTAGGAGTGATGAGCAGTTCTTC.

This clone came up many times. As DNA, the CDR3 is TGTGCCAGCAGCTACAGGGCTGATACGCAGTATTTT. Protein: CASSYRADTQYF. V is TRBV5-4 and J is TRBJ2-3; tentatively, D is TRBD1 (6 bases). Trimming pared 3 bases from V and 6 bases from J, leaving 8 bases between. CDR1 and CDR2 from the germline V gene are SGHNT and YYREEE (reference sequence). The CDR3 runs 12 residues.

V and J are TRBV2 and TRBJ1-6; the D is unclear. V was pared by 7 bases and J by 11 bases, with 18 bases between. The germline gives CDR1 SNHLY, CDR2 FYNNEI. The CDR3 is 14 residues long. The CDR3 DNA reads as TGTGCCAGCACCTCCGAAGAGGGAGGGACACCCCTCCACTTT. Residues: CASTSEEGGTPLHF.

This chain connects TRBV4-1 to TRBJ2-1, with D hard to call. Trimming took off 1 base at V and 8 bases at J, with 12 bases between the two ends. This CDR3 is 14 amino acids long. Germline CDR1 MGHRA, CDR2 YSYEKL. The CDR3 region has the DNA TGCGCCAGCAGCCAAGGTAGCTCTGTTTATGAGCAGTTCTTC. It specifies CASSQGSSVYEQFF.

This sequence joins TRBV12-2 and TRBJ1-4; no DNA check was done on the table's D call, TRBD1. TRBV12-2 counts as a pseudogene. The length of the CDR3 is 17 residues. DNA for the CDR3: TGTGCAAGTCGCTTAGAGGGCAGGGGGCCGACTAATGAAAAACTGTTTTTT. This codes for CASRLEGRGPTNEKLFF.

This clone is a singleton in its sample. In DNA, the CDR3 is TGTGCCAGCAGCTTCGCGGAACTGGAACGTCAAGCTTTCTTT. Translation: CASSFAELERQAFF. V is TRBV7-2 and J is TRBJ1-1; D gene unclear. Trimming shortened V by 3 bases and J by 9 bases, and 17 bases separated the two germline ends. This CDR3 comprises 14 residues. Germline lookup yields CDR1 SGHTA and CDR2 FQGNSA. Supplemented by reference TRBV7-2 and TRBJ1-1, the full variable domain reads GAGVSQSPSNKVTEKGKDVELRCDPISGHTALYWYRQSLGQGLEFLIYFQGNSAPDKSGLPSDRFSAERTGGSVSTLTIQRTQQEDSAVYLCASSFAELERQAFFGQGTRLTVV.

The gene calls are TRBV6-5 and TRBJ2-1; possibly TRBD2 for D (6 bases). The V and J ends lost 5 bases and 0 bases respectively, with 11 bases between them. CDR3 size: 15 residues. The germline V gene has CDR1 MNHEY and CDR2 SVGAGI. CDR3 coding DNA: TGTGCCAGCAGTCCTAGACTAGACTCCTACAATGAGCAGTTCTTC. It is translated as CASSPRLDSYNEQFF.

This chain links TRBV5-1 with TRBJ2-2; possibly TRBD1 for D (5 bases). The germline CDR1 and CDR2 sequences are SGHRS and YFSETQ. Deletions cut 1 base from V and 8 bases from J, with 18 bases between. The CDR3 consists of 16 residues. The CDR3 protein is CASSLRGVSSAGELFF. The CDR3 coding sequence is TGCGCCAGCAGCTTGAGGGGTGTGAGTTCGGCTGGGGAGCTGTTTTTT.

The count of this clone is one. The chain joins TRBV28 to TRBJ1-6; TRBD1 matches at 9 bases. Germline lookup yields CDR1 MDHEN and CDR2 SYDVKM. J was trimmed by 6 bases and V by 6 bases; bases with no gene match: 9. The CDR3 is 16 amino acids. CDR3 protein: CASRYLGQGTNSPLHF. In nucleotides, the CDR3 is TGTGCCAGCAGGTACCTAGGACAGGGGACTAATTCACCCCTCCACTTT.

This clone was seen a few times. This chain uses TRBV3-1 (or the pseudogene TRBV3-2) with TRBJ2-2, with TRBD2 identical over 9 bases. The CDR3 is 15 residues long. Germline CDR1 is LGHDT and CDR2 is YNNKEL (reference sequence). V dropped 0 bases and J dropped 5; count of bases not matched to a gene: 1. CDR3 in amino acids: CASSQDTSGTGELFF. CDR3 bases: TGTGCCAGCAGCCAAGATACTAGCGGGACCGGGGAGCTGTTTTTT.

Here the CDR3 DNA reads TGTGCCAGCAGTTTGGACAGGGAAGTAGATGGCTACACCTTC. It specifies CASSLDREVDGYTF. The rearrangement joins TRBV28 to TRBJ1-2, with 8 bases that match TRBD1. The CDR3 consists of 14 residues. V was clipped by 3 bases and J by 6 bases; unmatched bases: 6. Looked up from germline, CDR1 is MDHEN and CDR2 is SYDVKM.

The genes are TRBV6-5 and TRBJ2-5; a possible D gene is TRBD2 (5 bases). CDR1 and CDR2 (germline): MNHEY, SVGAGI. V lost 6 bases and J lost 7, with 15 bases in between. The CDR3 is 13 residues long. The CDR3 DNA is TGTGCCAGCAGGCCCGAGGGAACGGTGACCCAGTACTTC. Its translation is CASRPEGTVTQYF.

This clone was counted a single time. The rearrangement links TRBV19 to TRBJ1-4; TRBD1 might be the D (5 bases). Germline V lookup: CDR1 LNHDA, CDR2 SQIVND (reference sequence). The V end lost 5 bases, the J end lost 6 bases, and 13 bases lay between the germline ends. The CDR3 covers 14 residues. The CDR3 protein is CASSARVEDEKLFF. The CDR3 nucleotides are TGTGCCAGTAGTGCCAGGGTAGAAGATGAAAAACTGTTTTTT.

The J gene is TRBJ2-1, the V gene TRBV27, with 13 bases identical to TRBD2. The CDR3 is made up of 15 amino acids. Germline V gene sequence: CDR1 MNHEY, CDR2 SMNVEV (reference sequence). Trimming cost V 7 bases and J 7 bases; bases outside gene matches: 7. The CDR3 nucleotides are TGTGCCAGCACCCCCTGGACTAGCGGGAGTAATGAGCAGTTCTTC. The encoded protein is CASTPWTSGSNEQFF.

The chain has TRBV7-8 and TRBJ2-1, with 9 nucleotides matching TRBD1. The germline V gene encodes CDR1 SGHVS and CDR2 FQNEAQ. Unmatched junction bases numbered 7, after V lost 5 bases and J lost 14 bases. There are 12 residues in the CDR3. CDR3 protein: CASSPPGQGEFF. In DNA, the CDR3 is TGTGCCAGCAGCCCCCCGGGACAGGGTGAGTTCTTC.

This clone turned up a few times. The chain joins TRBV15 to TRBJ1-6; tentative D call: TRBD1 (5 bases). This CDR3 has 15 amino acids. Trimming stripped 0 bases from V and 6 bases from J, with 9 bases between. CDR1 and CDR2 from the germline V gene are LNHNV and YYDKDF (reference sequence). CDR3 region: CATSRDRDFNSPLHF. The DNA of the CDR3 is TGTGCCACCAGCAGAGATCGGGACTTTAATTCACCCCTCCACTTT. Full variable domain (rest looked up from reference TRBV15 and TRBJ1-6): DAMVIQNPRYQVTQFGKPVTLSCSQTLNHNVMYWYQQKSSQAPKLLFHYYDKDFNNEADTPDNFQSRRPNTSFCFLDIRSPGLGDTAMYLCATSRDRDFNSPLHFGNGTRLTVT.

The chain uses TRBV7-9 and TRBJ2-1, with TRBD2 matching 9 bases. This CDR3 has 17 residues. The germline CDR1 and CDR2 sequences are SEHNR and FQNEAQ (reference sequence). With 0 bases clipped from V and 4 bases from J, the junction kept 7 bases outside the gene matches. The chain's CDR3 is CASSLAPASGTYNEQFF. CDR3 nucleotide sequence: TGTGCCAGCAGCTTAGCGCCGGCTAGCGGGACTTACAATGAGCAGTTCTTC. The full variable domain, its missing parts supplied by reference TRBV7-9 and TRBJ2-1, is DTGVSQNPRHKITKRGQNVTFRCDPISEHNRLYWYRQTLGQGPEFLTYFQNEAQLEKSRLLSDRFSAERPKGSFSTLEIQRTEQGDSAMYLCASSLAPASGTYNEQFFGPGTRLTVL.

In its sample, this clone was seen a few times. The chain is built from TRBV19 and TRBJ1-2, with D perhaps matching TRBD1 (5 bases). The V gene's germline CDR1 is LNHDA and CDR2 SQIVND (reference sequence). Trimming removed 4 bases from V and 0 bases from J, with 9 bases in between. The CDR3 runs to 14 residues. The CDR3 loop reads CASSKGIANYGYTF. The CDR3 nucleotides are TGTGCCAGTAGTAAGGGGATAGCTAACTATGGCTACACCTTC.

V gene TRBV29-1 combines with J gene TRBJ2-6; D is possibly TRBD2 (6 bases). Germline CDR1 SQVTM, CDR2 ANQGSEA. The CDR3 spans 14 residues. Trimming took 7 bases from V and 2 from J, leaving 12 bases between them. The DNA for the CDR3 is TGCAGCGCCTTGGGGGAGGCTGGGGCCAACGTCCTGACTTTC. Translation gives CSALGEAGANVLTF.

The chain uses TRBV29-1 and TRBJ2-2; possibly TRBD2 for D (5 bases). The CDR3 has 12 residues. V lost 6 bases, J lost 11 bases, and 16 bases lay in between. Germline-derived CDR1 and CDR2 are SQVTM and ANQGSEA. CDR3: CSVIIAGGELFF. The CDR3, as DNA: TGCAGCGTCATTATAGCAGGAGGCGAGCTGTTTTTT.